The 11 T cell receptor beta chains below all came from one sample that was sequenced in a study of cytomegalovirus exposure and HLA in healthy donors (dated by TCRdb to about 2017). Libraries were built with the immunoSEQ multiplex PCR assay. For the multiplex PCR, a mixture combining 60 forward primers for TCR Vbeta segments and 13 reverse primers for TCR Jbeta segments was used. TCRdb provides this immuneACCESS table in a form limited to in-frame rearrangements. Some clones are lacking; in checked studies, under half of them reflect an unresolved V gene, and why the rest are absent is not known. Counted in this sample were around 200,000 clones; more than 60% of them appeared once. Together, the top ten hold less than 3% of the sample. Sequenced material: PBMCs. These receptors were collected from a woman aged 60-75 years in good health and CMV-seropositive.

V usage is TRBV2 and J usage is TRBJ1-2; D perhaps matches TRBD1 (6 bases). The CDR3 spans 17 residues. Germline lookup yields CDR1 SNHLY and CDR2 FYNNEI. The V gene lost 0 bases and the J gene lost 4 bases, with 18 bases spanning the gap. The CDR3: CASSEAFGGPRSYGYTF. CDR3 nucleotide sequence: TGTGCCAGCAGTGAAGCGTTCGGGGGGCCCCGATCCTATGGCTACACCTTC.

This clone was observed a handful of times. The chain recombines TRBV6-6 with TRBJ1-2; TRBD1 aligns across 11 bases. The CDR3 spans 13 residues. The V gene end was trimmed by 5 bases and the J gene end by 8 bases; junction bases not matched to a gene: 4. Germline V lookup: CDR1 MNHNY, CDR2 SVGAGI (reference sequence). CDR3 coding DNA: TGTGCCAGCAGTGGACAGGGGGCGAAGGGCTACACCTTC. Its protein product is CASSGQGAKGYTF.

The gene calls are TRBV19 and TRBJ2-1; D is unresolved. The V end lost 3 bases, the J end lost 4 bases, and 16 bases lay between the germline ends. From germline, CDR1 is LNHDA and CDR2 SQIVND (reference sequence). CDR3 size: 16 residues. The CDR3 region has the DNA TGTGCCAGTAGTATCCAGATCTCGCCCGGGTACAATGAGCAGTTCTTC. This sequence encodes CASSIQISPGYNEQFF.

The chain is built from TRBV4-3 and TRBJ1-2; D gene ambiguous. Trimming removed 1 base at V and 6 bases at J, with 15 bases between. The CDR3 has 15 residues. Germline V gene data show CDR1 as LGHNA and CDR2 as YSLEER. The CDR3 loop reads CASSQGPGMGDGYTF. The CDR3 DNA sequence: TGCGCCAGCAGCCAAGGTCCGGGGATGGGTGATGGCTACACCTTC.

This clone is a singleton in its sample. The J gene is TRBJ1-2, the V gene TRBV6-1; D is perhaps TRBD1 (5 bases). Germline lookup yields CDR1 MNHNS and CDR2 SASEGT. The CDR3 spans 15 residues. V was trimmed by 7 bases and J by 8 bases, leaving 23 bases between them. CDR3 nucleotides: TGTGCCAGCACCCCAAATGGAGGGCAGGGAGAGGGCTACACCTTC. Translated, it gives CASTPNGGQGEGYTF.

V and J are TRBV7-2 and TRBJ1-3, with no clear D. This CDR3 has 15 amino acids. V was pared by 4 bases and J by 3 bases, with 13 bases between. Germline loops: CDR1 SGHTA, CDR2 FQGNSA. In DNA, the CDR3 is TGTGCCAGCAGCTCTCAGCGGGCAGTTGGAAACACCATATATTTT. Its translation is CASSSQRAVGNTIYF.

A few counts support this clone. V gene TRBV7-3 combines with J gene TRBJ2-1; D might be TRBD1 (5 bases). V was shortened by 5 bases and J by 8 bases, with 7 bases between the two germline ends. Per the germline V gene, CDR1 is SGHTA and CDR2 is FQGTGA. This CDR3 comprises 11 residues. In nucleotides, the CDR3 is TGTGCCAGCAGCCAAGGGGATGAGCAGTTCTTC. This translates into CASSQGDEQFF.

This clone has a handful of counts. This rearrangement joins TRBV2 to TRBJ1-2; 7 bases match TRBD1. The germline V gene has CDR1 SNHLY and CDR2 FYNNEI. This CDR3 region has 16 residues. The V gene end was trimmed by 1 base and the J gene end by 7 bases; junction bases not matched to a gene: 12. The CDR3 DNA sequence: TGTGCCAGCAGTGAAGGGGTAGTACAGGGGTTCTCTGGCTACACCTTC. This encodes CASSEGVVQGFSGYTF.

This clone was observed a few times. This chain joins TRBV5-4 and TRBJ1-1; no definite D call. The V gene's germline CDR1 is SGHNT and CDR2 YYREEE (reference sequence). The CDR3 sequence is 15 residues long. V lost 0 bases and J 1 base, leaving 10 bases between the germline ends. CDR3 sequence (DNA): TGTGCCAGCAGCTTGGCCCAGGAGGGGAACACTGAAGCTTTCTTT. Translation gives CASSLAQEGNTEAFF. The full variable domain, completed using reference TRBV5-4 and TRBJ1-1, is ETGVTQSPTHLIKTRGQQVTLRCSSQSGHNTVSWYQQALGQGPQFIFQYYREEENGRGNFPPRFSGLQFPNYSSELNVNALELDDSALYLCASSLAQEGNTEAFFGQGTRLTVV.

The genes are TRBV28 and TRBJ1-5, with 10 bases matching TRBD1. Germline values: CDR1 MDHEN, CDR2 SYDVKM. Trimming removed 4 bases from V and 6 bases from J; junction bases left unmatched: 6. The length of the CDR3 is 15 residues. CDR3 sequence (DNA): TGTGCCAGCAGTTCCGGGACAGGGGACGTTCAGCCCCAGCATTTT. It translates to CASSSGTGDVQPQHF.

The chain combines TRBV7-9 with TRBJ2-2; tentative D call: TRBD2 (6 bases). CDR1 is SEHNR and CDR2 is FQNEAQ in the germline V gene (reference sequence). The CDR3 sequence is 13 residues long. V was trimmed by 2 bases and J by 6 bases, leaving 7 bases between them. In nucleotides, the CDR3 is TGTGCCAGCAGCTTACCGGGGGCCGGGGAGCTGTTTTTT. Translation gives CASSLPGAGELFF.